This entry lists 24 T cell receptor beta chains sequenced from one sample in a study of T cell responses to AZD1222 COVID-19 vaccine. The table came from immunoSEQ multiplex PCR; TCRdb's copy has only in-frame clones and leaves some out. In the table there are about 83,000 clones, approximately 87% of which are singletons. Sequenced material: peripheral blood, taken on day 0 of MenACWY control vaccination. These receptors all stem from an adult in good health.

V gene TRBV6-2 or TRBV6-3 combines with J gene TRBJ2-6; the match to TRBD1 covers 7 bases. The length of the CDR3 is 14 residues. Germline loops: CDR1 MNHEY, CDR2 SVGEGT. J lost 2 bases, V lost 5 bases, and 0 bases had no gene match. This CDR3 reads CASSTGAGANVLTF. The CDR3 DNA reads TGTGCCAGCAGTACAGGGGCTGGGGCCAACGTCCTGACTTTC.

This CDR3 reads CASSLRARGPVYF. CDR3 DNA sequence: TGTGCCAGCAGTTTAAGGGCAAGGGGCCCGGTGTACTTC. The V gene is TRBV28, the J gene TRBJ2-7; possible D gene TRBD1, 5 bases. Trimming removed 2 bases from V and 12 bases from J, with 17 bases in between. The CDR3 runs 13 residues. Germline CDR1 and CDR2: MDHEN and SYDVKM.

The J gene is TRBJ2-2, the V gene TRBV11-2; 8 positions match TRBD1. Germline V gene lookup returns CDR1 SGHAT and CDR2 FQNNGV. The CDR3 is 14 residues long. Trimming removed 3 bases from V and 6 bases from J; junction bases left unmatched: 3. CDR3 loop: CASSFQGAPGELFF. In DNA, the CDR3 is TGTGCCAGCAGCTTCCAGGGGGCACCCGGGGAGCTGTTTTTT.

The rearrangement joins TRBV11-3 to TRBJ2-2, with D unresolved. Trimming took 0 bases from V and 6 from J, leaving 14 bases between them. Germline CDR1 reads SGHNT; CDR2 reads YENEEA. CDR3 length equals 16 residues. The CDR3 loop reads CASSLDTAPRSGELFF. CDR3 coding DNA: TGTGCCAGCAGCTTAGATACCGCACCGAGGTCCGGGGAGCTGTTTTTT.

Notes on this clone: A read error may produce the germline difference seen at one junction end. The chain has TRBV30 and TRBJ2-7; maybe TRBD2 (6 bases). CDR1 is GTSNPN and CDR2 is SVGIG in the germline V gene (reference sequence). CDR3 length: 10 residues. The CDR3, as DNA: TGTGCCTGGGGTCGACTAGAGCGGTACTTC. Its translation is CAWGRLERYF.

J is TRBJ2-7 and V is TRBV6-2 or TRBV6-3; 11 bases fit TRBD2. Trimming at V came to 0 bases and at J to 3 bases, leaving 1 base not matched to a gene. The V gene's germline CDR1 is MNHEY and CDR2 SVGEGT. The CDR3 spans 15 residues. The CDR3 region is CASSYSGLADYEQYF. DNA of the CDR3: TGTGCCAGCAGTTACTCGGGACTAGCGGACTACGAGCAGTACTTC.

The genes are TRBV11-2 and TRBJ2-7, with a possible D match to TRBD2 (6 bases). The CDR3 sequence is 18 residues long. The germline V gene encodes CDR1 SGHAT and CDR2 FQNNGV. V lost 4 bases, J lost 0 bases, and 22 bases lay in between. CDR3: CASSSLNPLRGHSYEQYF. CDR3 sequence (DNA): TGTGCCAGCAGCTCGCTGAACCCTCTGCGGGGCCACTCCTACGAGCAGTACTTC.

The rearrangement joins TRBV7-2 to TRBJ1-1; tentative D call: TRBD1 (5 bases). The CDR3 sequence is 14 residues long. Trimming stripped 5 bases from V and 4 bases from J, with 14 bases between. Germline loops: CDR1 SGHTA, CDR2 FQGNSA. The CDR3 is CASSRGPQGTEAFF. The CDR3 nucleotides are TGTGCCAGCAGCCGTGGCCCCCAGGGCACTGAAGCTTTCTTT.

The rearrangement joins TRBV24-1 to TRBJ2-3; 7 bases are a match to TRBD2. The CDR3 loop spans 15 amino acids. With 3 bases clipped from V and 4 bases from J, the junction kept 6 bases outside the gene matches. Germline V gene lookup returns CDR1 KGHDR and CDR2 SFDVKD. The CDR3 DNA reads as TGTGCCACCAGTGATAGCGGGATGGGCGCAGATACGCAGTATTTT. Its protein is CATSDSGMGADTQYF.

This rearrangement joins TRBV12-3 or TRBV12-4 to TRBJ2-1, with TRBD2 identical over 11 bases. V was clipped by 5 bases and J by 13 bases; unmatched bases: 4. This CDR3 has 12 residues. CDR3 residues: CASSRSGRGQFF. CDR3 nucleotides: TGTGCCAGCAGTCGTAGCGGGAGGGGACAGTTCTTC.

The genes are TRBV18 and TRBJ2-2; possible D gene TRBD1, 6 bases. Germline V CDR1 and CDR2: KGHSH, LQKENI. The CDR3 is 15 residues long. V was pared by 2 bases and J by 4 bases, with 11 bases between. This CDR3 reads CASSPNRESTGELFF. For the CDR3, the DNA is TGTGCCAGCTCACCAAACAGGGAGAGCACCGGGGAGCTGTTTTTT.

V gene TRBV4-3 combines with J gene TRBJ1-1; D not certain. The CDR3 is made up of 14 amino acids. The V and J ends lost 1 base and 2 bases respectively, with 8 bases between them. Looked up from germline, CDR1 is LGHNA and CDR2 is YSLEER. The CDR3 loop reads CASSQAAPNTEAFF. CDR3 sequence (DNA): TGCGCCAGCAGCCAAGCAGCTCCCAACACTGAAGCTTTCTTT.

The chain links TRBV5-4 to TRBJ2-1; D uncertain. The CDR3 contains 14 residues. Deletions cut 3 bases from V and 6 bases from J, with 13 bases between. In germline, CDR1 is SGHNT, CDR2 YYREEE (reference sequence). The CDR3 is CASSSWTARNEQFF. The CDR3 coding sequence is TGTGCCAGCAGCTCATGGACGGCCCGCAATGAGCAGTTCTTC. Variable domain in full (rest from reference TRBV5-4 and TRBJ2-1): ETGVTQSPTHLIKTRGQQVTLRCSSQSGHNTVSWYQQALGQGPQFIFQYYREEENGRGNFPPRFSGLQFPNYSSELNVNALELDDSALYLCASSSWTARNEQFFGPGTRLTVL.

This sequence joins TRBV4-2 and TRBJ1-3; D is unclear. The ends were cut back, 2 bases at V and 0 bases at J, with 8 bases in the middle. The CDR3 has 15 residues. Germline V gives CDR1 LGHNA, CDR2 YNFKEQ. The CDR3 bases are TGTGCCAGCAGCCAAAACCCCAACTCTGGAAACACCATATATTTT. As protein: CASSQNPNSGNTIYF.

The chain employs TRBV7-9 and TRBJ2-7; possibly TRBD1 or TRBD2 for D (9 bases each). V was clipped by 4 bases and J by 3 bases, with 25 bases between them. The CDR3 is 18 amino acids. Germline-derived CDR1 and CDR2 are SEHNR and FQNEAQ (reference sequence). CDR3 bases: TGTGCCAGCAGCTCACAGGGGGCGCGGAGCGGGAGGTTCTACGAGCAGTACTTC. This gives the protein CASSSQGARSGRFYEQYF.

This clone showed up just a few times. The gene calls are TRBV5-6 and TRBJ2-7; tentative D call: TRBD2 (5 bases). The CDR3 covers 11 residues. Germline V gene lookup returns CDR1 SGHDT and CDR2 YYEEEE. V gave up 1 base and J gave up 7 bases, with 6 bases separating them. The CDR3, as DNA: TGTGCCAGCAGCTTGTCGGGGGAGCAGTACTTC. This translates into CASSLSGEQYF.

V gene TRBV18 combines with J gene TRBJ1-1, with no clear D. The CDR3 is made up of 15 amino acids. Germline lookup yields CDR1 KGHSH and CDR2 LQKENI. Trimming shortened V by 0 bases and J by 1 base, and 9 bases separated the two germline ends. The CDR3 loop reads CASSPPLTSNTEAFF. Here the CDR3 DNA reads TGTGCCAGCTCACCACCTTTGACATCGAACACTGAAGCTTTCTTT.

J is TRBJ2-4 and V is TRBV6-6; maybe TRBD1 (6 bases). CDR3 length: 13 residues. V lost 6 bases to trimming and J lost 10 bases, with 16 bases between them. Looked up from germline, CDR1 is MNHNY and CDR2 is SVGAGI (reference sequence). The CDR3 region has the DNA TGTGCCAGCAGGACAACCCAGGGGAGAATTCAGTACTTC. This codes for CASRTTQGRIQYF.

The chain links TRBV28 to TRBJ1-1; 8 bases fit TRBD1. The CDR3 is made up of 14 amino acids. Trimming cost V 6 bases and J 6 bases; bases outside gene matches: 9. Germline CDR1 and CDR2: MDHEN and SYDVKM. The CDR3 region is CASRPGQVVSEAFF. CDR3 coding DNA: TGTGCCAGCAGACCGGGACAGGTAGTGTCTGAAGCTTTCTTT. The full variable domain, its missing parts supplied by reference TRBV28 and TRBJ1-1, is DVKVTQSSRYLVKRTGEKVFLECVQDMDHENMFWYRQDPGLGLRLIYFSYDVKMKEKGDIPEGYSVSREKKERFSLILESASTNQTSMYLCASRPGQVVSEAFFGQGTRLTVV.

The V call is TRBV10-2, the J call TRBJ1-1; D is uncertain. The length of the CDR3 is 17 residues. The germline V gene has CDR1 WSHSY and CDR2 SAAADI. V lost 6 bases, J lost 2 bases, and 22 bases lay in between. The CDR3 nucleotides are TGCGCCAGCAGGGTTGGGCGGAGTGCAGGAAGCAACACTGAAGCTTTCTTT. Translated: CASRVGRSAGSNTEAFF.

The chain couples TRBV11-3 to TRBJ2-2, with D possibly TRBD2 on 5 matching bases. Germline V gene lookup returns CDR1 SGHNT and CDR2 YENEEA. V was trimmed by 5 bases and J by 3 bases, leaving 16 bases between them. This CDR3 is built from 16 residues. The CDR3 here is CASSREATDYTGELFF. The CDR3 DNA reads as TGTGCCAGCAGCAGAGAGGCGACGGACTACACCGGGGAGCTGTTTTTT.

The genes are TRBV6-1 and TRBJ1-5, with a tentative D call TRBD1 (6 bases). Trimming shortened V by 0 bases and J by 6 bases, and 24 bases separated the two germline ends. CDR3 length equals 19 residues. CDR1 MNHNS and CDR2 SASEGT come from the germline V gene. The CDR3 loop reads CASSEALAGGRGQAQPQHF. The CDR3 DNA sequence: TGTGCCAGCAGTGAAGCTTTAGCCGGGGGCCGGGGACAAGCTCAGCCCCAGCATTTT.

V is TRBV11-2 and J is TRBJ2-5, with no clear D. The germline V gene has CDR1 SGHAT and CDR2 FQNNGV. The V and J ends lost 5 bases and 0 bases respectively, with 7 bases between them. This CDR3 is 13 amino acids long. The CDR3 region has the DNA TGTGCCAGCAGCCCTCGTTACCAAGAGACCCAGTACTTC. Residues: CASSPRYQETQYF.

The chain carries TRBV7-9 and TRBJ1-4; TRBD1 might be the D (5 bases). The V gene lost 10 bases and the J gene lost 8 bases, with 17 bases spanning the gap. CDR3 length: 13 amino acids. Germline V gene sequence: CDR1 SEHNR, CDR2 FQNEAQ (reference sequence). CDR3 in DNA: TGTGCCACGAGGCAGGGACCCAGCGAAAAACTGTTTTTT. It yields the protein CATRQGPSEKLFF.